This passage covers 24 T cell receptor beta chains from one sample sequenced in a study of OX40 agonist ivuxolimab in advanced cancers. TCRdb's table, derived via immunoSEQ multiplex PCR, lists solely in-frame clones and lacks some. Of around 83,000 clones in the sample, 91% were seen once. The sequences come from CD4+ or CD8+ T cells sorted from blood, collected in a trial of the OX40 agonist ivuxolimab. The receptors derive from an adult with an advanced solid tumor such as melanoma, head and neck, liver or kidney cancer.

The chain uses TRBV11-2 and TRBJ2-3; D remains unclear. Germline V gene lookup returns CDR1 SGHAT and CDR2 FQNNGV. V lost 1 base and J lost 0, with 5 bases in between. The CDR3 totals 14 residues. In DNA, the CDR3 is TGTGCCAGCAGCTTAGTCGGAAGCACAGATACGCAGTATTTT. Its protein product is CASSLVGSTDTQYF.

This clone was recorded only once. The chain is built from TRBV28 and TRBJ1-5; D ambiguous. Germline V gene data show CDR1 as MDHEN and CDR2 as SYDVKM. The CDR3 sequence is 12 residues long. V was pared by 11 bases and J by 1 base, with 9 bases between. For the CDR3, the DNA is TGTGCCGGTAGAGCGAGCAATCAGCCCCAGCATTTT. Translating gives CAGRASNQPQHF.

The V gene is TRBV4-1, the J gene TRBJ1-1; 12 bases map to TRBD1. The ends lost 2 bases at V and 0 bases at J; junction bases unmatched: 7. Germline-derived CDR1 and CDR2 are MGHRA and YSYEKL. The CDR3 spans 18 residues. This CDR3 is CASSQTGTGGPLNTEAFF. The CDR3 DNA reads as TGCGCCAGCAGCCAAACCGGGACAGGGGGCCCTCTGAACACTGAAGCTTTCTTT.

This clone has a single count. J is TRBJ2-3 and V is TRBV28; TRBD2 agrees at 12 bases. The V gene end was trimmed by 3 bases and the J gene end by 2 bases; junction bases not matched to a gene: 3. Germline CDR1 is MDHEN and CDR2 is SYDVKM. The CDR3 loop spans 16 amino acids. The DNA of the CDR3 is TGTGCCAGCAGTTTGGGACTAGCGGGCTTCACAGATACGCAGTATTTT. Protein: CASSLGLAGFTDTQYF. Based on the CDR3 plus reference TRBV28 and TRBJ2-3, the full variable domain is DVKVTQSSRYLVKRTGEKVFLECVQDMDHENMFWYRQDPGLGLRLIYFSYDVKMKEKGDIPEGYSVSREKKERFSLILESASTNQTSMYLCASSLGLAGFTDTQYFGPGTRLTVL.

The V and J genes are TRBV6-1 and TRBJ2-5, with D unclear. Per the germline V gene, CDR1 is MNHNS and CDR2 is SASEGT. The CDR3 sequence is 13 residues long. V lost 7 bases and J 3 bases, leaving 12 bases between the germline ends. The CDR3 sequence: CASTIILKETQYF. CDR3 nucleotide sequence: TGTGCCAGCACCATCATCCTAAAAGAGACCCAGTACTTC.

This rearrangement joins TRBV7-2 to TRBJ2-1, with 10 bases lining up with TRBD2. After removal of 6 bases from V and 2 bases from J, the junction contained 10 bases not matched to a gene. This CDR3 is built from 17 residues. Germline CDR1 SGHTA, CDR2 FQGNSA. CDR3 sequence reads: CASRRTGTSETYNEQFF. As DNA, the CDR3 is TGTGCCAGCAGACGAACCGGGACTAGCGAGACCTACAATGAGCAGTTCTTC.

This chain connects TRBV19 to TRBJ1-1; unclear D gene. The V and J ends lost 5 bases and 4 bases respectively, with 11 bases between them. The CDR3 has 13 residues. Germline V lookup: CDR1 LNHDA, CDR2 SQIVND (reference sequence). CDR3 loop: CASSRLQFTEAFF. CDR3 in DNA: TGTGCCAGTAGTCGTTTACAGTTCACTGAAGCTTTCTTT.

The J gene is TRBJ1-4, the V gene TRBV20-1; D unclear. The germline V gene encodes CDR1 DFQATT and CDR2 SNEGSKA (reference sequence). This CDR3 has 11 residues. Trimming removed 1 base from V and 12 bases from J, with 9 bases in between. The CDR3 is CSARAYSQLFF. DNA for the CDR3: TGCAGTGCTAGAGCATACTCCCAACTGTTTTTT.

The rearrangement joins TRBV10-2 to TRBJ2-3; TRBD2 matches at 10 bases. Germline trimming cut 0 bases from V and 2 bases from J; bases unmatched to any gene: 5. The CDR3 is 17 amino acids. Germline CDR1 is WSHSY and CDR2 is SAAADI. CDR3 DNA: TGCGCCAGCAGTGAGTCGATCACTAGCGGGAACACAGATACGCAGTATTTT. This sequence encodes CASSESITSGNTDTQYF.

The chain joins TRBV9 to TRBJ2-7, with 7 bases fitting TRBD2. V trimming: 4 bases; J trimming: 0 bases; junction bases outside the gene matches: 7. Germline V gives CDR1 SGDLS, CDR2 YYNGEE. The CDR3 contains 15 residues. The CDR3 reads CASSPDLAVSYEQYF. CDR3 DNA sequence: TGTGCCAGCAGCCCCGACCTAGCGGTCTCCTACGAGCAGTACTTC.

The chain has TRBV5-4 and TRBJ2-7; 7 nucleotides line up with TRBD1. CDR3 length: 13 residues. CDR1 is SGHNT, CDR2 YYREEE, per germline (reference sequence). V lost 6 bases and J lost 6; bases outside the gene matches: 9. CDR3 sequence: CASNRDSVSEQYF. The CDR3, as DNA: TGTGCCAGCAACCGGGACAGCGTATCCGAGCAGTACTTC. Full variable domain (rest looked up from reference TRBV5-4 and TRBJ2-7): ETGVTQSPTHLIKTRGQQVTLRCSSQSGHNTVSWYQQALGQGPQFIFQYYREEENGRGNFPPRFSGLQFPNYSSELNVNALELDDSALYLCASNRDSVSEQYFGPGTRLTVT.

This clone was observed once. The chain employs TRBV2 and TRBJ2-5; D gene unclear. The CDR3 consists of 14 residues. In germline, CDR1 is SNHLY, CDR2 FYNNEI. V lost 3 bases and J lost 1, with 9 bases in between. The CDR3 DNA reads TGTGCCAGCAGTGAGGGTCCGCTCCAAGAGACCCAGTACTTC. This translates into CASSEGPLQETQYF.

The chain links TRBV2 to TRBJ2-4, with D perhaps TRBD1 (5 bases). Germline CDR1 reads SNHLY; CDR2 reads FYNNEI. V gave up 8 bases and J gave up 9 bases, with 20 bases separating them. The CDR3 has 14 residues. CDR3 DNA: TGTGCCAGCGGTGGCAGGGTTCTGCGTAGCATTCAGTACTTC. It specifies CASGGRVLRSIQYF.

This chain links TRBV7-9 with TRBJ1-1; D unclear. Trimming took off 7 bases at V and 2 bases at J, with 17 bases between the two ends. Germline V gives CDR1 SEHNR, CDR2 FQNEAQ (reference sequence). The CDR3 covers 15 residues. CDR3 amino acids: CASTPPPARNTEAFF. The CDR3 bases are TGTGCCAGCACCCCACCCCCGGCCAGAAACACTGAAGCTTTCTTT.

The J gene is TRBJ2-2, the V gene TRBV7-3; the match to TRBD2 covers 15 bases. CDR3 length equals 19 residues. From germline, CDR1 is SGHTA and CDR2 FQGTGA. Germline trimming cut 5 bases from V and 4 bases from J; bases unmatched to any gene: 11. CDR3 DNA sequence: TGTGCCAGCAGCAAACAAGGACTAGCGGGAGGGCCAGCCACCGGGGAGCTGTTTTTT. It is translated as CASSKQGLAGGPATGELFF.

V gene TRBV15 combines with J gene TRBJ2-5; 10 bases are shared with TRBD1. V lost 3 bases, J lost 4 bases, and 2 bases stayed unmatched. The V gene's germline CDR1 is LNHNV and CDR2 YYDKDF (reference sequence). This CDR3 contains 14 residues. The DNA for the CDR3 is TGTGCCACCAGCAGTGACAGGGGGCTAGAGACCCAGTACTTC. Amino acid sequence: CATSSDRGLETQYF.

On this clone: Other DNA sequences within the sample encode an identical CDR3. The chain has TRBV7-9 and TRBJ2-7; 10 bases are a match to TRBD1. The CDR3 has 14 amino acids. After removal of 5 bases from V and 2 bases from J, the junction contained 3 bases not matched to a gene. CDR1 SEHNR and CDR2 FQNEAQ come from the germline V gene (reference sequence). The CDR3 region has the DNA TGTGCCAGCAGCCTGGACAGGGGGACCTACGAGCAGTACTTC. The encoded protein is CASSLDRGTYEQYF.

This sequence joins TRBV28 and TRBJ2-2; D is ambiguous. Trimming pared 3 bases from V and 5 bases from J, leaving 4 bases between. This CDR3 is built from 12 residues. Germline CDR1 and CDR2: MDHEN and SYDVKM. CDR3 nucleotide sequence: TGTGCCAGCAGTTTTTCGACCGGGGAGCTGTTTTTT. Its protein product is CASSFSTGELFF.

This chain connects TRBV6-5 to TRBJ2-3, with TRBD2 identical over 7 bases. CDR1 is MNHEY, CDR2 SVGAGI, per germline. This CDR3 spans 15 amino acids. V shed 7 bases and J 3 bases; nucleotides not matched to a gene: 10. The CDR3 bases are TGTGCCAGCAAACTTAGCGGGTCCAAGACAGATACGCAGTATTTT. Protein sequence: CASKLSGSKTDTQYF.

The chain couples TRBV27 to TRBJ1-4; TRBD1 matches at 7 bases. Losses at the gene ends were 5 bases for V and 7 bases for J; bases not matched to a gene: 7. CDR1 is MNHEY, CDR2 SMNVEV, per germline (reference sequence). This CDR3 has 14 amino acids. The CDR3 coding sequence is TGTGCCAGCAGTCCCATAGGGGGCGGTGAAAAACTGTTTTTT. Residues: CASSPIGGGEKLFF.

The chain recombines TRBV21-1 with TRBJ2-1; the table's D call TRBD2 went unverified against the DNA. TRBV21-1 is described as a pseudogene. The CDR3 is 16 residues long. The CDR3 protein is CAATSGRALGYNEQFF. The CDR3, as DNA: TGTGCCGCAACTAGCGGGAGGGCCTTAGGTTACAATGAGCAGTTCTTC.

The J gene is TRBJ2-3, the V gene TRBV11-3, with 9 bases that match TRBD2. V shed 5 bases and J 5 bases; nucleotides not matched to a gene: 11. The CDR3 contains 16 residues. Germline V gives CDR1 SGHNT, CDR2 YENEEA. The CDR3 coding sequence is TGTGCCAGCAGCCTCGGGGCGGGAGGGCCGGTAGATACGCAGTATTTT. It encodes CASSLGAGGPVDTQYF.

The CDR3 DNA reads as TGTGCCAGTAGTCGCGACAAGTTCGAGACCCAGTACTTC. It yields the protein CASSRDKFETQYF. The rearrangement uses TRBV19 and TRBJ2-5; D is ambiguous. CDR3 length: 13 residues. CDR1 is LNHDA and CDR2 is SQIVND in the germline V gene (reference sequence). Trimming cost V 5 bases and J 5 bases, with 12 bases left between them.

The CDR3 region has the DNA TGTGCCAGCAGCACCCGGACTAGCGGGGGAGGAGATACGCAGTATTTT. It specifies CASSTRTSGGGDTQYF. This chain connects TRBV7-2 to TRBJ2-3; TRBD2 agrees at 13 bases. CDR3 length: 16 amino acids. Germline trimming cut 5 bases from V and 5 bases from J; bases unmatched to any gene: 7. The germline CDR1 and CDR2 sequences are SGHTA and FQGNSA.